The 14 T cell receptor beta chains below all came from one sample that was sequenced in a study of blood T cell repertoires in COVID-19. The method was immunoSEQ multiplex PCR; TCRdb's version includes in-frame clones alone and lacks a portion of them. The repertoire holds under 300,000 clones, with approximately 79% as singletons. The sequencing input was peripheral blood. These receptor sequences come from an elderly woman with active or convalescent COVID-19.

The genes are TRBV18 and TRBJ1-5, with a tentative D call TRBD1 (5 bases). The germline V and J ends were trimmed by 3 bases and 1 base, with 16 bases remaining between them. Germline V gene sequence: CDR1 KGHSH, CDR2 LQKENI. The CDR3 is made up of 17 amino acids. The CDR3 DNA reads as TGTGCCAGCTCACCGTTGCCCTACTCAGGGAGCAATCAGCCCCAGCATTTT. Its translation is CASSPLPYSGSNQPQHF.

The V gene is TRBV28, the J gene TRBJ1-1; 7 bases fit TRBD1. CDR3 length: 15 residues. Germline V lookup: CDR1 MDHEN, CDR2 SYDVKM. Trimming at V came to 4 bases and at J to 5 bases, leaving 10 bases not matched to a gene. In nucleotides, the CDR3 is TGTGCCAGCAGTTCACCGATACAGGGGAGTACTGAAGCTTTCTTT. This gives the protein CASSSPIQGSTEAFF.

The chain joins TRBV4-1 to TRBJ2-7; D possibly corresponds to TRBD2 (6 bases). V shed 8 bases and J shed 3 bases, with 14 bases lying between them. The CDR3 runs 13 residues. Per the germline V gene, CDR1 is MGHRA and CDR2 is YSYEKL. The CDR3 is CASRPTRGYEQYF. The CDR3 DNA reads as TGCGCCAGCCGACCGACTAGGGGCTACGAGCAGTACTTC.

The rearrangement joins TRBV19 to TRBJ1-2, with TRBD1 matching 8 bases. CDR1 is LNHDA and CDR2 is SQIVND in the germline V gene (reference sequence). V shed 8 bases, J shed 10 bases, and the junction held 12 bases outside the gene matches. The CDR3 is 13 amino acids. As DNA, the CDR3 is TGTGCCAGTGCCTCGGACAGGGTTGGCGTCTACACCTTC. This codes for CASASDRVGVYTF. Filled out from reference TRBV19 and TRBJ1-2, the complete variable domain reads DGGITQSPKYLFRKEGQNVTLSCEQNLNHDAMYWYRQDPGQGLRLIYYSQIVNDFQKGDIAEGYSVSREKKESFPLTVTSAQKNPTAFYLCASASDRVGVYTFGSGTRLTVV.

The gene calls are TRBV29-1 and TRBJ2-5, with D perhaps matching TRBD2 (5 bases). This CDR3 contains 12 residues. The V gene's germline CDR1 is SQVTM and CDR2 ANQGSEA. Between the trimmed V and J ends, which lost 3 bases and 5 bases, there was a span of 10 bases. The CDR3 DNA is TGCAGCGTTGACTGGAGGTCGGAGACCCAGTACTTC. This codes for CSVDWRSETQYF.

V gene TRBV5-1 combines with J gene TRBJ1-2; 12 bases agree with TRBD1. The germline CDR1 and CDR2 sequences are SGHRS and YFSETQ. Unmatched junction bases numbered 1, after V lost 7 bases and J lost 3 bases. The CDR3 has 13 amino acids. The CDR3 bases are TGCGCCAGCGGGACAGGGGGCGACTATGGCTACACCTTC. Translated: CASGTGGDYGYTF.

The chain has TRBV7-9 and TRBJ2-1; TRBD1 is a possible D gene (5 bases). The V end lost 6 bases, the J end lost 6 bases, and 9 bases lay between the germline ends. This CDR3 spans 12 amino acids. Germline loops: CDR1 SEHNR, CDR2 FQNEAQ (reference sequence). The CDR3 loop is CASSGQGNEQFF. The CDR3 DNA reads TGTGCCAGCAGTGGTCAGGGCAATGAGCAGTTCTTC.

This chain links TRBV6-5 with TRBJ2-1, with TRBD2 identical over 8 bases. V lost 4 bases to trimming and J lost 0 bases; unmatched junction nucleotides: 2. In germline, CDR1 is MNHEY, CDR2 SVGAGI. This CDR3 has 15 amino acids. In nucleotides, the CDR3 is TGTGCCAGCAGTTTAGCGGGGAGCTCCTACAATGAGCAGTTCTTC. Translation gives CASSLAGSSYNEQFF.

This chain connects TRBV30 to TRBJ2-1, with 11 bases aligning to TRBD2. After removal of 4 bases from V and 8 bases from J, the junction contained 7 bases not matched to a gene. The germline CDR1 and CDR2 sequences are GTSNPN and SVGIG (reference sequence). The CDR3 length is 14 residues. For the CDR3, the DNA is TGTGCCTGGAAGGCTAGCGGGGGGCAGTATGAGCAGTTCTTC. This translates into CAWKASGGQYEQFF.

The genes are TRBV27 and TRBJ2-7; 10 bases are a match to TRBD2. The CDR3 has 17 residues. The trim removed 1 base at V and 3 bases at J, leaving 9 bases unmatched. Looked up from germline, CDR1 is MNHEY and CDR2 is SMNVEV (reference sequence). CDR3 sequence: CASSLLGAASGSYEQYF. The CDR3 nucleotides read TGTGCCAGCAGTTTATTGGGTGCGGCTAGCGGGAGCTACGAGCAGTACTTC.

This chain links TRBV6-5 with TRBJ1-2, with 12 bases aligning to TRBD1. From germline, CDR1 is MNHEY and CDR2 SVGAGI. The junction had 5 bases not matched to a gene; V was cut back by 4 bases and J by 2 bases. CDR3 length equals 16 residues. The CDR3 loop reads CASSLDGTGGNYGYTF. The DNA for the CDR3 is TGTGCCAGCAGTTTGGACGGGACAGGGGGCAACTATGGCTACACCTTC.

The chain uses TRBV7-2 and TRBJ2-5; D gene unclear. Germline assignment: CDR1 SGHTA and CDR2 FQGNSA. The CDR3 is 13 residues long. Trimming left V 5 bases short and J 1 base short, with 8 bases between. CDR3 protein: CASSLSGQETQYF. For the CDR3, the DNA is TGTGCCAGCAGCCTTAGTGGCCAAGAGACCCAGTACTTC.

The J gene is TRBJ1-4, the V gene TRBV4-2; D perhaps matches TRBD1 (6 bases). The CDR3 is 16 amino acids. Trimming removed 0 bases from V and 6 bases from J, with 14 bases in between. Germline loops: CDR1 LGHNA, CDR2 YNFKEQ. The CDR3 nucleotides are TGTGCCAGCAGCCAAGATAGAGGGCAGGGGTATGAAAAACTGTTTTTT. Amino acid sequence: CASSQDRGQGYEKLFF.

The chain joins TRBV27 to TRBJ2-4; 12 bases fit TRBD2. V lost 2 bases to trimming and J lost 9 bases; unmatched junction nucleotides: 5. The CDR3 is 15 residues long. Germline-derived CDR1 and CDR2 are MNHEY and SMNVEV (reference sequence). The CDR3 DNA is TGTGCCAGCAGTTTAGGACTAGCGGGGACCACCATTCAGTACTTC. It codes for CASSLGLAGTTIQYF.